Presented here are 23 T cell receptor beta chains from one specimen sequenced in a study of T cells in Graves' hyperthyroidism and ophthalmopathy. Authors of the study amplified TCR beta CDR3 regions from RNA transcripts. First-round RT-PCR of the TCR CDR3 relied on the HTBI primer set. TCRdb ran MiXCR on the multiplex PCR reads and lists one entry per CDR3 protein. The sample lists about 680,000 distinct CDR3 sequences; around 40% were seen once. Sequencing was performed on blood. The receptor set was obtained from a woman in her 40s with Graves' hyperthyroidism.

This clonotype was counted at least ten times. This chain connects TRBV24-1 to TRBJ1-1, with D unclear. The germline gives CDR1 KGHDR, CDR2 SFDVKD. The CDR3 spans 11 residues. V lost 11 bases and J lost 2, with 8 bases in between. CDR3 in amino acids: CAIQTNTEAFF. DNA for the CDR3: TGTGCCATCCAGACTAACACTGAAGCTTTCTTT.

The chain carries TRBV4-3 and TRBJ1-6; D call uncertain. Germline CDR1 reads LGHNA; CDR2 reads YSLEER. This CDR3 is built from 17 residues. V was pared by 1 base and J by 5 bases, with 15 bases between. This chain's CDR3 is CASSQVKMAGHNSPLHF. In DNA form, the CDR3 reads TGCGCCAGCAGCCAAGTAAAGATGGCCGGGCATAATTCACCCCTCCACTTT.

This clonotype was counted only a few times. The J gene is TRBJ1-2, the V gene TRBV24-1, with 9 nucleotides matching TRBD1. The ends lost 7 bases at V and 5 bases at J; junction bases unmatched: 4. CDR1 is KGHDR and CDR2 is SFDVKD in the germline V gene. This CDR3 spans 13 amino acids. CDR3 DNA sequence: TGTGCCACCAGAGCCGGGACAGGGTATGGCTACACCTTC. Protein sequence: CATRAGTGYGYTF.

Many counts were recorded for this clonotype. This chain uses TRBV20-1 with TRBJ2-5; 7 positions match TRBD2. Germline trimming cut 0 bases from V and 5 bases from J; bases unmatched to any gene: 9. This CDR3 spans 15 amino acids. From germline, CDR1 is DFQATT and CDR2 SNEGSKA (reference sequence). The CDR3 sequence: CSARDGGRGIETQYF. CDR3 coding DNA: TGCAGTGCTAGAGATGGCGGGCGGGGGATCGAGACCCAGTACTTC.

This clonotype was seen repeatedly, ten times or more. The DNA for the CDR3 is TGTGCCAGCAGCTCCCCGGGAGGACAGACCCAGTACTTC. It specifies CASSSPGGQTQYF. The V call is TRBV7-9, the J call TRBJ2-5, with 7 bases matching TRBD2. The CDR3 extends over 13 amino acids. CDR1 and CDR2 (germline): SEHNR, FQNEAQ (reference sequence). Losses at the gene ends were 4 bases for V and 6 bases for J; bases not matched to a gene: 5. The variable domain in full, completed from reference TRBV7-9 and TRBJ2-5, reads DTGVSQNPRHKITKRGQNVTFRCDPISEHNRLYWYRQTLGQGPEFLTYFQNEAQLEKSRLLSDRFSAERPKGSFSTLEIQRTEQGDSAMYLCASSSPGGQTQYFGPGTRLLVL.

This chain uses TRBV7-2 with TRBJ2-7, with 10 bases aligning to TRBD2. In germline, CDR1 is SGHTA, CDR2 FQGNSA. Trimming took 2 bases from V and 7 from J; bases not matched to a gene: 11. The CDR3 extends over 16 amino acids. This CDR3 is CASSLTLAGGLREQYF. CDR3 bases: TGTGCCAGCAGCTTAACCTTAGCGGGAGGTTTGAGGGAGCAGTACTTC. The full variable domain, its missing parts supplied by reference TRBV7-2 and TRBJ2-7, is GAGVSQSPSNKVTEKGKDVELRCDPISGHTALYWYRQSLGQGLEFLIYFQGNSAPDKSGLPSDRFSAERTGGSVSTLTIQRTQQEDSAVYLCASSLTLAGGLREQYFGPGTRLTVT.

This clonotype was detected a few times. The chain employs TRBV5-1 and TRBJ1-3, with 8 bases lining up with TRBD1. The CDR3 is 15 residues long. Germline-derived CDR1 and CDR2 are SGHRS and YFSETQ. The trim removed 4 bases at V and 6 bases at J, leaving 9 bases unmatched. The CDR3 region is CASSRKGQEENTIYF. CDR3 nucleotide sequence: TGCGCCAGCAGCCGGAAGGGACAGGAGGAAAACACCATATATTTT.

This clonotype has a count of ten or more. The CDR3 protein is CASSLVPEGGEQYF. CDR3 in DNA: TGTGCCAGCAGCTTAGTTCCCGAGGGGGGGGAGCAGTACTTC. This chain uses TRBV7-9 with TRBJ2-7, with D perhaps TRBD2 (7 bases). Trimming left V 1 base short and J 7 bases short, with 14 bases between. This CDR3 is 14 amino acids long. Germline CDR1 SEHNR, CDR2 FQNEAQ (reference sequence). The complete variable domain, with remaining parts taken from reference TRBV7-9 and TRBJ2-7, reads DTGVSQNPRHKITKRGQNVTFRCDPISEHNRLYWYRQTLGQGPEFLTYFQNEAQLEKSRLLSDRFSAERPKGSFSTLEIQRTEQGDSAMYLCASSLVPEGGEQYFGPGTRLTVT.

For the CDR3, the DNA is TGTGCCAGCAGCCTCGGCGTTACTGTTGAAGCTTTCTTT. Protein sequence: CASSLGVTVEAFF. J is TRBJ1-1 and V is TRBV7-2; D uncertain. V lost 5 bases to trimming and J lost 7 bases, with 14 bases between them. Germline-derived CDR1 and CDR2 are SGHTA and FQGNSA. The CDR3 consists of 13 residues. Full variable domain (missing parts from reference TRBV7-2 and TRBJ1-1): GAGVSQSPSNKVTEKGKDVELRCDPISGHTALYWYRQSLGQGLEFLIYFQGNSAPDKSGLPSDRFSAERTGGSVSTLTIQRTQQEDSAVYLCASSLGVTVEAFFGQGTRLTVV.

The chain recombines TRBV25-1 with TRBJ1-1; a weak D match, TRBD1 (5 bases). The CDR3 has 16 residues. V was pared by 3 bases and J by 4 bases, with 18 bases between. Germline CDR1 reads MGHDK; CDR2 reads SYGVNS. CDR3 sequence reads: CASSDYQGTFGTEAFF. The CDR3 DNA is TGTGCCAGCAGTGACTACCAGGGCACCTTTGGCACTGAAGCTTTCTTT.

The chain has TRBV27 and TRBJ1-1; D not resolved. The CDR3 covers 11 residues. The germline V gene has CDR1 MNHEY and CDR2 SMNVEV (reference sequence). The V end was cut by 8 bases, the J end by 4 bases, with 8 bases between. CDR3 nucleotide sequence: TGTGCCAGCCAAATAGGCACTGAAGCTTTCTTT. The encoded protein is CASQIGTEAFF.

This clonotype occurred many times. The gene calls are TRBV6-1 and TRBJ2-6; D unclear. The V end lost 3 bases, the J end lost 1 base, and 4 bases lay between the germline ends. This CDR3 comprises 14 residues. Germline CDR1 MNHNS, CDR2 SASEGT. In DNA form, the CDR3 reads TGTGCCAGCAGTGAGGGATCTGGGGCCAACGTCCTGACTTTC. Its protein product is CASSEGSGANVLTF.

In regard to this clonotype: A much larger clonotype is one base distant, so this may be a read error. The rearrangement joins TRBV7-9 to TRBJ2-5; 8 bases map to TRBD2. This CDR3 is 15 amino acids long. J was trimmed by 7 bases and V by 4 bases; bases with no gene match: 11. Germline CDR1 is SEHNR and CDR2 is FQNEAQ (reference sequence). CDR3 nucleotides: TGTGCCAGCAGCTACCGCCCGGGACTAGAAGGGACCCAGTACTTC. This codes for CASSYRPGLEGTQYF.

The chain joins TRBV6-1 to TRBJ1-6; D unresolved. This CDR3 spans 17 amino acids. In germline, CDR1 is MNHNS, CDR2 SASEGT. V was trimmed by 4 bases and J by 4 bases, leaving 17 bases between them. CDR3 residues: CASSARRVGGYNSPLHF. CDR3 bases: TGTGCCAGCAGTGCCCGTCGTGTCGGTGGATATAATTCACCCCTCCACTTT.

Note on this clonotype: An end of the junction differs from the germline gene, which may be a read error. V is TRBV11-2 and J is TRBJ1-1, with D perhaps TRBD1 (6 bases). The CDR3 consists of 12 residues. The germline V gene encodes CDR1 SGHAT and CDR2 FQNNGV. The CDR3 reads CASAHGNRVVPF. CDR3 DNA sequence: TGTGCCAGCGCCCATGGGAACAGGGTCGTTCCCTTT.

This clonotype was seen at least ten times. The V call is TRBV5-1, the J call TRBJ1-1, with 10 bases identical to TRBD1. The CDR3 runs 16 residues. CDR1 SGHRS and CDR2 YFSETQ come from the germline V gene. V shed 4 bases and J 1 base; nucleotides not matched to a gene: 7. The CDR3 reads CASSTRDRGSNTEAFF. In DNA, the CDR3 is TGCGCCAGCAGCACCAGGGACAGGGGCTCGAACACTGAAGCTTTCTTT.

The V gene is TRBV7-2, the J gene TRBJ2-2; 8 positions match TRBD2. The CDR3 loop spans 16 amino acids. Germline V lookup: CDR1 SGHTA, CDR2 FQGNSA. Losses at the gene ends were 5 bases for V and 4 bases for J; bases not matched to a gene: 9. The DNA of the CDR3 is TGTGCCAGCAGCCATTCCGGGGGGGCGGGCACCGGGGAGCTGTTTTTT. As protein: CASSHSGGAGTGELFF.

This clonotype was seen more than once but under ten times. The V call is TRBV7-9, the J call TRBJ1-4; a possible D gene is TRBD1 (5 bases). This CDR3 is 15 amino acids long. The germline V and J ends were trimmed by 2 bases and 5 bases, with 12 bases remaining between them. The germline V gene has CDR1 SEHNR and CDR2 FQNEAQ (reference sequence). CDR3 loop: CASSLTGQGNEKLFF. As DNA, the CDR3 is TGTGCCAGCAGCTTAACGGGGCAGGGAAATGAAAAACTGTTTTTT.

This clonotype has more than one count but fewer than ten. The chain combines TRBV29-1 with TRBJ2-1; D perhaps matches TRBD2 (5 bases). CDR3 length: 12 residues. From germline, CDR1 is SQVTM and CDR2 ANQGSEA. With 3 bases removed from V and 4 bases from J, the gap between germline ends came to 7 bases. The CDR3 here is CSVDKRYNEQFF. The CDR3 coding sequence is TGCAGCGTTGATAAGCGGTACAATGAGCAGTTCTTC.

The rearrangement links TRBV6-4 to TRBJ2-1; D may be TRBD2 (6 bases). V lost 2 bases and J 3 bases, leaving 17 bases between the germline ends. Germline V gene data show CDR1 as MRHNA and CDR2 as SNTAGT. This CDR3 has 17 residues. The CDR3 DNA sequence: TGTGCCAGCAGTGACGGTACAGGACTATCAATCTACAATGAGCAGTTCTTC. Protein sequence: CASSDGTGLSIYNEQFF.

The rearrangement uses TRBV6-5 and TRBJ1-1; 9 bases map to TRBD1. The CDR3 is 14 amino acids. V dropped 2 bases and J dropped 8; count of bases not matched to a gene: 6. Germline CDR1 reads MNHEY; CDR2 reads SVGAGI. The CDR3 coding sequence is TGTGCCAGCAGTTACCGTGGACAGGGGAGAGAAGCTTTCTTT. It is translated as CASSYRGQGREAFF.

This clonotype has just a few counts. The rearrangement uses TRBV6-5 and TRBJ1-1; the match to TRBD1 covers 11 bases. Per germline, CDR1 MNHEY and CDR2 SVGAGI. There are 13 residues in the CDR3. J was trimmed by 7 bases and V by 7 bases; bases with no gene match: 5. The CDR3 here is CASTGQGAYEAFF. The CDR3 DNA reads as TGTGCCAGCACCGGACAGGGGGCTTATGAAGCTTTCTTT.

Concerning this clonotype: Germline and junction disagree at one end, which may indicate a read error. This sequence joins TRBV10-3 and TRBJ1-1; D gene unclear. Germline V gene data show CDR1 as ENHRY and CDR2 as SYGVKD. CDR3 size: 16 residues. DNA for the CDR3: TGTGCCAGCAGTTACTCAAGTTGGGGAGAGAACACTGAAGCTTTCTTT. This encodes CASSYSSWGENTEAFF.